Below, 18 T cell receptor beta chains from the same sample are listed, as sequenced in a study of human T cells and chemical hapten exposure. TCRdb itself ran the RACE reads through MiXCR, one entry per CDR3 protein. The sample contains nearly 350,000 distinct CDR3 sequences, under 9% of which appear only once. Time point denoted: patch test 1, 2 weeks after DPC sensitization. The sample's treatment: therapeutic diphenylcyclopropenone sensitization with weekly scalp DPC. Source: whole blood, taken in connection with sensitization to the hapten diphenylcyclopropenone (DPC). Receptor source: a young woman with alopecia areata. Some clones in this sample may be carry-over from other donors' samples.

V gene TRBV6-2 or TRBV6-3 combines with J gene TRBJ1-1; 11 bases are shared with TRBD1. The germline V gene encodes CDR1 MNHEY and CDR2 SVGEGT. This CDR3 comprises 17 residues. J lost 5 bases, V lost 1 base, and 9 bases had no gene match. Here the CDR3 DNA reads TGTGCCAGCAGTTACTTTGCATCCGGGACAGGGGGGACTGAAGCTTTCTTT. Protein product: CASSYFASGTGGTEAFF.

This clonotype was seen many times. The chain combines TRBV5-6 with TRBJ1-4; the D is unclear. This CDR3 region has 12 residues. The V gene lost 2 bases and the J gene lost 8 bases, with 7 bases spanning the gap. The germline CDR1 and CDR2 sequences are SGHDT and YYEEEE. For the CDR3, the DNA is TGTGCCAGCAGCTTCTTTGGGGAAAAACTGTTTTTT. It yields the protein CASSFFGEKLFF.

The rearrangement links TRBV7-9 to TRBJ1-1; the match to TRBD1 covers 7 bases. CDR3 size: 17 residues. The germline CDR1 and CDR2 sequences are SEHNR and FQNEAQ (reference sequence). Unmatched junction bases numbered 12, after V lost 2 bases and J lost 3 bases. CDR3 region: CASSLNGLGRGYTEAFF. CDR3 bases: TGTGCCAGCAGCTTAAATGGTCTTGGCAGGGGGTACACTGAAGCTTTCTTT.

This clonotype has at least ten counts. V gene TRBV29-1 combines with J gene TRBJ1-1, with D tentatively TRBD1 (5 bases). V was clipped by 5 bases and J by 5 bases, with 15 bases between them. Germline CDR1 is SQVTM and CDR2 is ANQGSEA. This CDR3 contains 13 residues. This CDR3 reads CSVTGDPVTEAFF. The CDR3, as DNA: TGCAGCGTTACCGGGGACCCGGTGACTGAAGCTTTCTTT.

This clonotype has a handful of counts. V and J are TRBV10-3 and TRBJ2-3; 7 bases line up with TRBD2. This CDR3 comprises 15 residues. CDR1 and CDR2 (germline): ENHRY, SYGVKD. Trimming removed 4 bases from V and 1 base from J; junction bases left unmatched: 5. CDR3 sequence: CAISASGAGTDTQYF. CDR3 in DNA: TGTGCCATCAGTGCCAGCGGGGCTGGCACAGATACGCAGTATTTT.

This clonotype was seen more than once but under ten times. V gene TRBV20-1 combines with J gene TRBJ2-3, with 9 bases aligning to TRBD2. The CDR3 loop spans 14 amino acids. Trimming removed 6 bases from V and 4 bases from J; junction bases left unmatched: 8. Germline CDR1 DFQATT, CDR2 SNEGSKA (reference sequence). CDR3 DNA: TGCAGTGCCCCGCCAGGCGGGGGGGCAGATACGCAGTATTTT. Protein: CSAPPGGGADTQYF.

This clonotype was detected a few times. The genes are TRBV7-2 and TRBJ2-1; D call uncertain. CDR1 and CDR2 from the germline V gene are SGHTA and FQGNSA. The CDR3 sequence is 14 residues long. Trimming shortened V by 0 bases and J by 7 bases, and 10 bases separated the two germline ends. CDR3 sequence: CASSLALVRNEQFF. In DNA, the CDR3 is TGTGCCAGCAGCTTAGCGCTAGTGAGGAATGAGCAGTTCTTC.

Ten or more counts support this clonotype. The DNA of the CDR3 is TGCGCCAGCAGCTTGGAGGAGGGCACAGATACGCAGTATTTT. This translates into CASSLEEGTDTQYF. The rearrangement links TRBV5-1 to TRBJ2-3, with D perhaps matching TRBD2 (5 bases). Per the germline V gene, CDR1 is SGHRS and CDR2 is YFSETQ. V shed 0 bases and J shed 1 base, with 6 bases lying between them. CDR3 length equals 14 residues.

V usage is TRBV5-1 and J usage is TRBJ2-5, with a possible D match to TRBD1 (5 bases). This CDR3 spans 15 amino acids. Per germline, CDR1 SGHRS and CDR2 YFSETQ. Trimming took 1 base from V and 4 from J, leaving 14 bases between them. Written as DNA, the CDR3 is TGCGCCAGCAGCTTGTATGGGGCCTTTGGAGAGACCCAGTACTTC. Protein: CASSLYGAFGETQYF.

CDR3 DNA sequence: TGTGCCAGCAGCGGGAGCGGGGGGCGAAACGAGCAGTACTTC. Amino acid sequence: CASSGSGGRNEQYF. The rearrangement links TRBV6-6 to TRBJ2-7; 9 bases match TRBD2. This CDR3 is 14 amino acids long. CDR1 is MNHNY and CDR2 is SVGAGI in the germline V gene (reference sequence). V shed 6 bases, J shed 5 bases, and the junction held 8 bases outside the gene matches.

This clonotype was recorded a few times. The genes are TRBV6-5 and TRBJ1-2, with a tentative D call TRBD1 (6 bases). From germline, CDR1 is MNHEY and CDR2 SVGAGI. The V gene lost 1 base and the J gene lost 0 bases, with 12 bases spanning the gap. This CDR3 has 16 residues. In DNA, the CDR3 is TGTGCCAGCAGTTACTATATAACAGGGACTAACTATGGCTACACCTTC. Its translation is CASSYYITGTNYGYTF.

The chain couples TRBV2 to TRBJ1-1; D call uncertain. Germline-derived CDR1 and CDR2 are SNHLY and FYNNEI. The CDR3 loop spans 14 amino acids. V was shortened by 2 bases and J by 11 bases, with 18 bases between the two germline ends. This chain's CDR3 is CASSEINQDPAAFF. CDR3 bases: TGTGCCAGCAGTGAAATCAACCAAGACCCCGCCGCTTTCTTT.

This clonotype has just a few counts. This sequence joins TRBV4-1 and TRBJ2-5, with D unresolved. The CDR3 extends over 13 amino acids. Looked up from germline, CDR1 is MGHRA and CDR2 is YSYEKL. V lost 1 base to trimming and J lost 3 bases, with 6 bases between them. CDR3 coding DNA: TGCGCCAGCAGCCAAGTAGAAAAAGAGACCCAGTACTTC. Amino acid sequence: CASSQVEKETQYF.

This clonotype was recorded at least ten times. The chain uses TRBV4-2 and TRBJ1-5; D is unresolved. Germline V gene data show CDR1 as LGHNA and CDR2 as YNFKEQ. V was clipped by 3 bases and J by 1 base, with 7 bases between them. This CDR3 spans 14 amino acids. The CDR3 sequence is CASSQGSSNQPQHF. The DNA of the CDR3 is TGTGCCAGCAGCCAGGGATCCAGCAATCAGCCCCAGCATTTT.

This clonotype was observed many times. The gene calls are TRBV4-1 and TRBJ1-1, with no clear D. This CDR3 has 14 residues. CDR1 is MGHRA and CDR2 is YSYEKL in the germline V gene. Trimming removed 0 bases at V and 0 bases at J, with 5 bases between. The CDR3 sequence is CASSQDPVNTEAFF. In DNA, the CDR3 is TGCGCCAGCAGCCAAGATCCGGTGAACACTGAAGCTTTCTTT.

This clonotype showed up many times. The V call is TRBV5-4, the J call TRBJ2-5, with 12 bases lining up with TRBD2. The CDR3 consists of 15 residues. With V trimmed by 0 bases and J by 5 bases, 2 bases remained unmatched. Germline V gene sequence: CDR1 SGHNT, CDR2 YYREEE (reference sequence). The CDR3 reads CASSLASGGAETQYF. The CDR3, as DNA: TGTGCCAGCAGCTTGGCTAGCGGGGGGGCCGAGACCCAGTACTTC.

The chain links TRBV7-2 to TRBJ1-1; 8 bases align to TRBD1. CDR3 length equals 11 residues. The J segment lost 10 bases and the V segment lost 5 bases, leaving 3 bases of the junction unmatched. CDR1 SGHTA and CDR2 FQGNSA come from the germline V gene. For the CDR3, the DNA is TGTGCCAGCAGCCGGACAGGGATAGCTTTCTTT. This sequence encodes CASSRTGIAFF. The whole variable domain, remainder taken from reference TRBV7-2 and TRBJ1-1, is GAGVSQSPSNKVTEKGKDVELRCDPISGHTALYWYRQSLGQGLEFLIYFQGNSAPDKSGLPSDRFSAERTGGSVSTLTIQRTQQEDSAVYLCASSRTGIAFFGQGTRLTVV.

The chain has TRBV27 and TRBJ1-2; D might be TRBD1 (6 bases). The CDR3 sequence is 12 residues long. CDR1 and CDR2 from the germline V gene are MNHEY and SMNVEV (reference sequence). Trimming took 8 bases from V and 7 from J, leaving 14 bases between them. The CDR3 DNA reads TGTGCCAGCCGAATGCAGGGGAGTGGCTACACCTTC. Its translation is CASRMQGSGYTF.